This T cell receptor beta chain appears in the sequencing data of a study of blood T cell repertoires in COVID-19. Across the whole study: Material from acute and convalescent COVID-19 was sourced from the United States, Italy and Spain.

The authors' processing: Estimation of nucleated cell counts was performed using reference gene primer amplification. TCRdb keeps only in-frame clones here, not all; method: immunoSEQ multiplex PCR. That table gives V, J and clone size, and the DNA gave D and trimming. The sample carries 200,000 to 250,000 clones, 86% recorded once. Those enrolled, adults aged roughly 18 to 90 years, came from about two dozen US areas. Cohorts were determined from participant-reported clinical history. The TCR comes from a woman in her forties with acute COVID-19. Sequencing input: PBMCs or T cells enriched from blood (not recorded which).

The chain's CDR3 is CASSLSRQGGYGYTF. CDR3 DNA: TGTGCCAGCAGTTTATCGAGACAGGGAGGCTATGGCTACACCTTC. This rearrangement joins TRBV27 to TRBJ1-2; 7 nucleotides match TRBD1. After removal of 0 bases from V and 4 bases from J, the junction contained 5 bases not matched to a gene. There are 15 residues in the CDR3. The germline CDR1 and CDR2 sequences are MNHEY and SMNVEV (reference sequence).